Listed below are T cell receptor beta chains from one sample, sequenced in a study of blood T cell repertoires in COVID-19. The method was immunoSEQ multiplex PCR; TCRdb's version includes in-frame clones alone and lacks a portion of them. Among roughly 200,000 clones, more than 70% were seen once, and the ten largest hold 5.6%. The sequenced sample was PBMCs or T cells enriched from blood (not recorded which). These receptors were taken from a man aged 35 to 55 with acute COVID-19. CDR3s include the opening cysteine and the closing phenylalanine or tryptophan. Each record gives: D gene, clone size, J gene, V gene, CDR3 protein, CDR3 DNA. D genes are given only for firm matches. Size tells how often a clone was seen (once, few, many) or the class of an expanded clone, and some rows leave it out.

D gene: TRBD2
clone size: many
J gene: TRBJ2-5
V gene: TRBV3-1/TRBV3-2
CDR3 protein: CASSPRWGGGQETQYF
CDR3 DNA: TGTGCCAGCAGCCCCCGTTGGGGGGGAGGTCAAGAGACCCAGTACTTC

D gene: TRBD1
clone size: .
J gene: TRBJ1-2
V gene: TRBV28
CDR3 protein: CASSLADRVGYGYTF
CDR3 DNA: TGTGCCAGCAGTTTAGCGGACAGGGTTGGGTATGGCTACACCTTC

D gene: TRBD1
clone size: .
J gene: TRBJ2-7
V gene: TRBV14
CDR3 protein: CASSQTQGTGGLEQYF
CDR3 DNA: TGTGCCAGCAGCCAAACCCAAGGGACAGGGGGCCTTGAGCAGTACTTC

D gene: TRBD1
clone size: .
J gene: TRBJ1-2
V gene: TRBV28
CDR3 protein: CASSLVDRAQGYTF
CDR3 DNA: TGTGCCAGCAGTTTAGTTGACAGGGCCCAGGGCTACACCTTC

D gene: .
clone size: .
J gene: TRBJ1-1
V gene: TRBV11-2
CDR3 protein: CASSPPGGRNTEAFF
CDR3 DNA: TGTGCCAGCAGCCCCCCCGGCGGAAGGAACACTGAAGCTTTCTTT

D gene: .
clone size: .
J gene: TRBJ2-7
V gene: TRBV15
CDR3 protein: CATSGYLGSSSYEQYF
CDR3 DNA: TGTGCCACCAGCGGATATCTTGGATCTAGCTCCTACGAGCAGTACTTC

D gene: TRBD2
clone size: .
J gene: TRBJ2-1
V gene: TRBV6-2/TRBV6-3
CDR3 protein: CASSHAASGLREQFF
CDR3 DNA: TGTGCCAGCAGTCACGCGGCTAGCGGGTTGCGTGAGCAGTTCTTC

D gene: TRBD1
clone size: .
J gene: TRBJ1-1
V gene: TRBV6-5
CDR3 protein: CASSYRGPGGATEAFF
CDR3 DNA: TGTGCCAGCAGTTATAGGGGGCCGGGCGGGGCCACTGAAGCTTTCTTT

D gene: TRBD1
clone size: .
J gene: TRBJ1-1
V gene: TRBV27
CDR3 protein: CAITRQGNTEAFF
CDR3 DNA: TGTGCCATCACGAGACAGGGGAACACTGAAGCTTTCTTT

D gene: .
clone size: .
J gene: TRBJ2-1
V gene: TRBV6-2/TRBV6-3
CDR3 protein: CASSFSTWEQFF
CDR3 DNA: TGTGCCAGCAGTTTCTCGACTTGGGAGCAGTTCTTC

D gene: TRBD2
clone size: .
J gene: TRBJ2-5
V gene: TRBV11-1
CDR3 protein: CASSFLLAGAQGTQYF
CDR3 DNA: TGTGCCAGCAGCTTCTTGCTAGCGGGAGCCCAGGGGACCCAGTACTTC

D gene: .
clone size: .
J gene: TRBJ1-3
V gene: TRBV19
CDR3 protein: CASNFLRENTIYF
CDR3 DNA: TGTGCCAGTAATTTTTTACGGGAGAACACCATATATTTT

D gene: .
clone size: .
J gene: TRBJ1-1
V gene: TRBV7-9
CDR3 protein: CASSLGSGNTEAFF
CDR3 DNA: TGTGCCAGCAGCTTAGGGTCAGGGAACACTGAAGCTTTCTTT

D gene: .
clone size: .
J gene: TRBJ2-5
V gene: TRBV6-5
CDR3 protein: CASSSQETQYF
CDR3 DNA: TGTGCCAGCAGTTCGCAAGAGACCCAGTACTTC

D gene: .
clone size: .
J gene: TRBJ2-7
V gene: TRBV5-8
CDR3 protein: CASSYPLYYEQYF
CDR3 DNA: TGTGCCAGCAGCTATCCCCTATACTACGAGCAGTACTTC

D gene: TRBD1
clone size: .
J gene: TRBJ1-1
V gene: TRBV27
CDR3 protein: CASSFSKQGTAFF
CDR3 DNA: TGTGCCAGCAGTTTCTCGAAACAGGGGACAGCTTTCTTT

D gene: .
clone size: .
J gene: TRBJ2-7
V gene: TRBV5-8
CDR3 protein: CASSAGRDYEQYF
CDR3 DNA: TGTGCCAGCAGCGCGGGCCGAGACTACGAGCAGTACTTC

D gene: .
clone size: few
J gene: TRBJ1-3
V gene: TRBV6-1
CDR3 protein: CASSEVQGHGNTIYF
CDR3 DNA: TGTGCCAGCAGTGAAGTACAGGGCCATGGAAACACCATATATTTT

D gene: .
clone size: .
J gene: TRBJ1-6
V gene: TRBV4-3
CDR3 protein: CASSLSARGGTNSPLHF
CDR3 DNA: TGCGCCAGCAGCCTATCCGCAAGAGGAGGAACTAATTCACCCCTCCACTTT

D gene: TRBD2
clone size: .
J gene: TRBJ2-1
V gene: TRBV4-1
CDR3 protein: CASSQELAGRYEQFF
CDR3 DNA: TGCGCCAGCAGCCAAGAACTAGCGGGAAGGTATGAGCAGTTCTTC

D gene: .
clone size: .
J gene: TRBJ2-5
V gene: TRBV29-1
CDR3 protein: CSVGTRGETQYF
CDR3 DNA: TGCAGCGTTGGAACCAGGGGCGAGACCCAGTACTTC

D gene: TRBD2
clone size: few
J gene: TRBJ2-3
V gene: TRBV2
CDR3 protein: CASRRSSGTPTDTQYF
CDR3 DNA: TGTGCCAGCAGACGGTCTAGCGGGACTCCCACAGATACGCAGTATTTT

D gene: .
clone size: .
J gene: TRBJ1-5
V gene: TRBV20-1
CDR3 protein: CSASRFAQGQQPQHF
CDR3 DNA: TGCAGTGCTAGTCGGTTTGCGCAGGGCCAGCAGCCCCAGCATTTT

D gene: .
clone size: .
J gene: TRBJ2-1
V gene: TRBV5-1
CDR3 protein: CASSLRGGYNEQFF
CDR3 DNA: TGCGCCAGCAGCTTGAGGGGGGGCTACAATGAGCAGTTCTTC

D gene: .
clone size: .
J gene: TRBJ1-2
V gene: TRBV7-2
CDR3 protein: CASSPYREIYGYTF
CDR3 DNA: TGTGCCAGCAGCCCCTATAGGGAGATCTATGGCTACACCTTC

D gene: .
clone size: .
J gene: TRBJ1-2
V gene: TRBV20-1
CDR3 protein: CSARALYGYTF
CDR3 DNA: TGCAGTGCTAGAGCCCTCTATGGCTACACCTTC

D gene: TRBD2
clone size: many
J gene: TRBJ2-3
V gene: TRBV3-1/TRBV3-2
CDR3 protein: CASSQVLAAGDTQYF
CDR3 DNA: TGTGCCAGCAGCCAAGTTCTAGCGGCCGGAGATACGCAGTATTTT